The clone carrying this T cell receptor beta chain was detected ten times or more. This record comes from a study of kidney transplant recipient with SARS-CoV-2 infection. CDR3 length: 13 residues. CDR1 is MNHNS, CDR2 SASEGT, per germline. V lost 1 base to trimming and J lost 5 bases, with 6 bases between them. TCRdb recomputed calls from the reads with MiXCR, one row per CDR3 protein. The table lists some 220,000 distinct CDR3 sequences, around 28% of them singletons. V usage is TRBV6-1 and J usage is TRBJ1-5, with D hard to call. The sample here was a blood sample, taken at baseline and on day 111 from a kidney transplant recipient. The TCR originated in a male patient between 25 and 39 years old who had COVID-19 and was a kidney transplant recipient. Some of the T cells may derive from the graft donor. The CDR3 coding sequence is TGTGCCAGCAGTGAAGACGGGTATCAGCCCCAGCATTTT. Translated: CASSEDGYQPQHF.